This entry lists 31 T cell receptor beta chains sequenced from one sample in a study of regulatory T cells in long-lasting Graves disease. Arm-PCR of CDR3 regions with iRepertoire HTBI primers generated TCR beta libraries. TCRdb used MiXCR to reprocess the multiplex PCR reads, holding one entry per CDR3 protein. The table records hundreds of thousands of distinct CDR3 sequences, around 16% of them present only once. Time point specified: newly diagnosed GD, antithyroid drugs for less than 3 months. PBMCs provided the RNA from which the TCR library was made. The sample in question was peripheral blood mononuclear cells (PBMCs), obtained at new diagnosis, from a patient treated with antithyroid drugs. The receptors were sampled from a female donor with Graves disease.

At least ten counts were recorded for this clonotype. This chain links TRBV12-3 or TRBV12-4 with TRBJ1-1; D is unresolved. V was cut by 7 bases and J by 1 base, with 13 bases left in between. The CDR3 spans 14 residues. DNA for the CDR3: TGTGCCAGCAAGAACCAGGAGGAGAACACTGAAGCTTTCTTT. It encodes CASKNQEENTEAFF.

There are many counts of this clonotype. V is TRBV19 and J is TRBJ1-2; D unclear. Germline V lookup: CDR1 LNHDA, CDR2 SQIVND (reference sequence). There are 12 residues in the CDR3. The V end was cut by 5 bases, the J end by 8 bases, with 12 bases between. CDR3 region: CASSPSNLGYTF. DNA for the CDR3: TGTGCCAGTAGTCCCTCCAACCTCGGCTACACCTTC. Complete variable domain (other parts from reference TRBV19 and TRBJ1-2): DGGITQSPKYLFRKEGQNVTLSCEQNLNHDAMYWYRQDPGQGLRLIYYSQIVNDFQKGDIAEGYSVSREKKESFPLTVTSAQKNPTAFYLCASSPSNLGYTFGSGTRLTVV.

This chain uses TRBV2 with TRBJ2-7; TRBD2 aligns across 7 bases. CDR1 and CDR2 from the germline V gene are SNHLY and FYNNEI. The V and J ends lost 8 bases and 0 bases, in that order; junction bases with no gene match: 13. The CDR3 sequence is 16 residues long. The CDR3 DNA reads TGTGCCAGCCGCCGTTCTTTCCGGGACTACTCCTACGAGCAGTACTTC. It is translated as CASRRSFRDYSYEQYF. The full variable domain, completed using reference TRBV2 and TRBJ2-7, is EPEVTQTPSHQVTQMGQEVILRCVPISNHLYFYWYRQILGQKVEFLVSFYNNEISEKSEIFDDQFSVERPDGSNFTLKIRSTKLEDSAMYFCASRRSFRDYSYEQYFGPGTRLTVT.

This clonotype was counted only a few times. V usage is TRBV18 and J usage is TRBJ2-7; 7 nucleotides match TRBD2. The CDR3 loop spans 14 amino acids. V gave up 3 bases and J gave up 4 bases; unmatched junction bases: 6. Germline values: CDR1 KGHSH, CDR2 LQKENI. The CDR3 region is CASSPAGDRYEQYF. The CDR3 DNA follows: TGTGCCAGCTCACCGGCGGGAGATCGGTACGAGCAGTACTTC.

This clonotype has just a few counts. The chain recombines TRBV7-9 with TRBJ1-3; 8 nucleotides match TRBD1. V lost 3 bases to trimming and J lost 0 bases; unmatched junction nucleotides: 16. Per germline, CDR1 SEHNR and CDR2 FQNEAQ (reference sequence). The CDR3 is 20 amino acids. CDR3 sequence: CASSFFRVGTGRFSGNTIYF. Here the CDR3 DNA reads TGTGCCAGCAGCTTTTTTAGGGTGGGGACAGGCCGTTTCTCTGGAAACACCATATATTTT.

This clonotype has a handful of counts. The V and J genes are TRBV5-1 and TRBJ2-5, with 9 bases fitting TRBD2. Germline V gives CDR1 SGHRS, CDR2 YFSETQ. There are 15 residues in the CDR3. V was clipped by 3 bases and J by 5 bases; unmatched bases: 8. This CDR3 is CASSSVAGVEETQYF. Here the CDR3 DNA reads TGCGCCAGCAGCTCTGTAGCGGGAGTAGAGGAGACCCAGTACTTC.

This clonotype was picked up many times. V usage is TRBV12-3 or TRBV12-4 and J usage is TRBJ2-7, with 10 positions matching TRBD2. The CDR3 is 15 amino acids. Unmatched junction bases numbered 6, after V lost 1 base and J lost 6 bases. The CDR3 DNA reads as TGTGCCAGCAGTTTAGGGCTAGCGGGAGATCGCGAGCAGTACTTC. Protein: CASSLGLAGDREQYF.

This clonotype was detected ten times or more. This rearrangement joins TRBV13 to TRBJ1-2, with 7 nucleotides matching TRBD1. The germline CDR1 and CDR2 sequences are PRHDT and FYEKMQ (reference sequence). CDR3 length: 20 amino acids. Trimming at V came to 3 bases and at J to 0 bases, leaving 19 bases not matched to a gene. The CDR3 DNA is TGTGCCAGCAGCTTTCCCCTTCGGGGGGGTGACAGGGTAGCTAACTATGGCTACACCTTC. Translating gives CASSFPLRGGDRVANYGYTF.

This clonotype was seen ten or more times. The V gene is TRBV12-3 or TRBV12-4, the J gene TRBJ1-5, with 7 positions matching TRBD1. Germline trimming cut 0 bases from V and 2 bases from J; bases unmatched to any gene: 4. This CDR3 is 16 amino acids long. CDR3 sequence reads: CASSLAWQGGNQPQHF. In DNA form, the CDR3 reads TGTGCCAGCAGTTTAGCGTGGCAGGGGGGCAATCAGCCCCAGCATTTT.

The chain uses TRBV30 and TRBJ2-2; TRBD1 might be the D (6 bases). The CDR3 is 15 residues long. V shed 1 base and J shed 0 bases, with 9 bases lying between them. Germline-derived CDR1 and CDR2 are GTSNPN and SVGIG (reference sequence). Here the CDR3 DNA reads TGTGCCTGGAGTGCCGGGACACCGAACACCGGGGAGCTGTTTTTT. Its protein product is CAWSAGTPNTGELFF.

This clonotype was counted ten times or more. The V and J genes are TRBV7-9 and TRBJ1-1; D not resolved. Trimming shortened V by 3 bases and J by 5 bases, and 13 bases separated the two germline ends. Germline loops: CDR1 SEHNR, CDR2 FQNEAQ (reference sequence). The CDR3 totals 14 residues. CDR3 in DNA: TGTGCCAGCAGCTTGGGAGGAGAAGGGACTGAAGCTTTCTTT. Translating it yields CASSLGGEGTEAFF.

This clonotype was detected ten times or more. This CDR3 reads CASSGATGGSYEQYF. The CDR3 bases are TGTGCCAGCAGCGGCGCGACAGGGGGATCCTACGAGCAGTACTTC. The gene calls are TRBV2 and TRBJ2-7; TRBD1 agrees at 9 bases. This CDR3 spans 15 amino acids. CDR1 is SNHLY and CDR2 is FYNNEI in the germline V gene. V lost 6 bases, J lost 1 base, and 7 bases stayed unmatched.

This clonotype was detected ten times or more. The chain uses TRBV7-9 and TRBJ2-1; tentative D call: TRBD2 (6 bases). Germline V gives CDR1 SEHNR, CDR2 FQNEAQ (reference sequence). CDR3 length equals 16 residues. Trimming shortened V by 6 bases and J by 3 bases, and 18 bases separated the two germline ends. The CDR3 sequence is CASSPAGGIGYNEQFF. CDR3 in DNA: TGTGCCAGCAGTCCAGCAGGCGGGATTGGCTACAATGAGCAGTTCTTC.

The sample holds many counts of this clonotype. The chain carries TRBV30 and TRBJ1-1, with 8 bases fitting TRBD1. CDR1 and CDR2 (germline): GTSNPN, SVGIG (reference sequence). V shed 3 bases and J 1 base; nucleotides not matched to a gene: 4. The CDR3 loop spans 14 amino acids. CDR3 nucleotide sequence: TGTGCCTGGAGAACGACAGGGGCGAACACTGAAGCTTTCTTT. Its protein is CAWRTTGANTEAFF.

There are many counts of this clonotype. The chain carries TRBV11-2 and TRBJ1-1, with D hard to call. The V end lost 4 bases, the J end lost 4 bases, and 13 bases lay between the germline ends. CDR1 SGHAT and CDR2 FQNNGV come from the germline V gene. This CDR3 comprises 14 residues. For the CDR3, the DNA is TGTGCCAGCAGCTCCCCTAGGGCGGGCACTGAAGCTTTCTTT. Translating gives CASSSPRAGTEAFF.

This clonotype occurred many times. The chain has TRBV6-1 and TRBJ1-6, with D possibly TRBD1 on 5 matching bases. V was trimmed by 10 bases and J by 7 bases, leaving 20 bases between them. CDR1 MNHNS and CDR2 SASEGT come from the germline V gene. The CDR3 spans 15 residues. The CDR3 reads CATLIGQGVNSPLHF. The CDR3 DNA is TGTGCCACCCTTATCGGGCAGGGCGTCAATTCACCCCTCCACTTT.

This clonotype was recorded a few times. The chain carries TRBV18 and TRBJ2-3; TRBD2 aligns across 10 bases. The CDR3 is 16 residues long. Unmatched junction bases numbered 2, after V lost 0 bases and J lost 2 bases. Looked up from germline, CDR1 is KGHSH and CDR2 is LQKENI. CDR3 residues: CASSPPGLANTDTQYF. In DNA form, the CDR3 reads TGTGCCAGCTCACCACCGGGACTAGCGAACACAGATACGCAGTATTTT. Filled out from reference TRBV18 and TRBJ2-3, the complete variable domain reads NAGVMQNPRHLVRRRGQEARLRCSPMKGHSHVYWYRQLPEEGLKFMVYLQKENIIDESGMPKERFSAEFPKEGPSILRIQQVVRGDSAAYFCASSPPGLANTDTQYFGPGTRLTVL.

There are many counts of this clonotype. V gene TRBV18 combines with J gene TRBJ1-5; D possibly corresponds to TRBD1 (5 bases). The CDR3 sequence is 13 residues long. Trimming stripped 4 bases from V and 5 bases from J, with 9 bases between. The germline V gene encodes CDR1 KGHSH and CDR2 LQKENI. The CDR3 DNA reads TGTGCCAGCTCACTCCGGGACGATCAGCCCCAGCATTTT. Its protein product is CASSLRDDQPQHF.

This clonotype was seen a handful of times. One end of the junction is discordant with germline, which a read error may explain. V usage is TRBV11-2 and J usage is TRBJ2-3, with 9 positions matching TRBD2. CDR3 size: 16 residues. The germline V gene encodes CDR1 SGHAT and CDR2 FQNNGV. The CDR3 spells CASSSREREAVDMQYF. Here the CDR3 DNA reads TGTGCCAGCAGCTCCCGAGAGCGGGAGGCTGTAGATATGCAGTATTTT.

In its sample, this clonotype was seen many times. The V gene is TRBV10-3, the J gene TRBJ1-4, with D perhaps matching TRBD1 (5 bases). V was trimmed by 6 bases and J by 1 base, leaving 9 bases between them. Germline V gives CDR1 ENHRY, CDR2 SYGVKD. This CDR3 has 14 amino acids. This chain's CDR3 is CAISPTVTNEKLFF. CDR3 in DNA: TGTGCCATCAGCCCGACAGTAACTAATGAAAAACTGTTTTTT.

This clonotype was observed at least ten times. V gene TRBV28 combines with J gene TRBJ2-5; 8 positions agree with TRBD2. Germline-derived CDR1 and CDR2 are MDHEN and SYDVKM. The CDR3 loop spans 15 amino acids. Trimming at V came to 6 bases and at J to 4 bases, leaving 10 bases not matched to a gene. The CDR3 coding sequence is TGTGCCAGCAGGCCGAACTTAGCGGGAATAGAGACCCAGTACTTC. Residues: CASRPNLAGIETQYF.

This clonotype was seen a handful of times. The chain combines TRBV5-1 with TRBJ2-7; 14 positions match TRBD2. Germline trimming cut 4 bases from V and 4 bases from J; bases unmatched to any gene: 13. CDR1 SGHRS and CDR2 YFSETQ come from the germline V gene. This CDR3 spans 18 amino acids. For the CDR3, the DNA is TGCGCCAGCAGCGTAGGTTACGGGACTAGCGGGAGTAAGTACGAGCAGTACTTC. Translation: CASSVGYGTSGSKYEQYF.

This clonotype was recorded at least ten times. The rearrangement uses TRBV11-2 and TRBJ1-2, with 9 nucleotides matching TRBD1. This CDR3 is built from 16 residues. CDR1 and CDR2 (germline): SGHAT, FQNNGV. With 1 base clipped from V and 8 bases from J, the junction kept 11 bases outside the gene matches. The chain's CDR3 is CASSLAPGTGRQGYTF. In nucleotides, the CDR3 is TGTGCCAGCAGCTTAGCACCCGGGACAGGGAGGCAAGGCTACACCTTC.

This clonotype was detected many times. The J gene is TRBJ1-5, the V gene TRBV20-1; D perhaps matches TRBD1 (6 bases). Per the germline V gene, CDR1 is DFQATT and CDR2 is SNEGSKA (reference sequence). This CDR3 is 16 amino acids long. V was trimmed by 0 bases and J by 7 bases, leaving 19 bases between them. Here the CDR3 DNA reads TGCAGTGCTAGAGATGGTAGGGACGGGGGCGGCCAGCCCCAGCATTTT. As protein: CSARDGRDGGGQPQHF.

This clonotype has at least ten counts. The V call is TRBV10-3, the J call TRBJ1-1, with D tentatively TRBD1 (5 bases). V was trimmed by 7 bases and J by 4 bases, leaving 13 bases between them. Per germline, CDR1 ENHRY and CDR2 SYGVKD. The CDR3 spans 13 residues. The CDR3 DNA follows: TGTGCCATCACTAATGGCCAGGGCACTGAAGCTTTCTTT. It is translated as CAITNGQGTEAFF.

For this clonotype: A read error may produce the germline difference seen at one junction end. The chain combines TRBV4-1 with TRBJ2-1; tentatively, D is TRBD1 or TRBD2 (6 bases each). Germline V gene lookup returns CDR1 MGHRA and CDR2 YSYEKL. CDR3 size: 16 residues. The CDR3 region has the DNA TGCGCCAGCAGCCAAGATGTGGGGGGACAAGGTCCTAAACGGGTCTTC. This translates into CASSQDVGGQGPKRVF.

The chain is built from TRBV29-1 and TRBJ2-3; D unresolved. The CDR3 consists of 11 residues. Per the germline V gene, CDR1 is SQVTM and CDR2 is ANQGSEA. V was shortened by 3 bases and J by 4 bases, with 5 bases between the two germline ends. CDR3 loop: CSVDGADTQYF. The CDR3 nucleotides are TGCAGCGTTGACGGAGCAGATACGCAGTATTTT.

This clonotype was picked up many times. J is TRBJ1-2 and V is TRBV12-3 or TRBV12-4; D is undetermined. This CDR3 has 12 amino acids. The germline V and J ends were trimmed by 2 bases and 3 bases, with 4 bases remaining between them. The CDR3 loop reads CASSLRYYGYTF. The CDR3 DNA follows: TGTGCCAGCAGTTTACGGTACTATGGCTACACCTTC.

In its sample, this clonotype was seen many times. The chain is built from TRBV11-2 and TRBJ1-1, with 7 bases aligning to TRBD1. CDR3 length equals 16 residues. Trimming cost V 3 bases and J 6 bases; bases outside gene matches: 13. Germline loops: CDR1 SGHAT, CDR2 FQNNGV. CDR3 residues: CASSLYGKGAIAEAFF. The CDR3 DNA sequence: TGTGCCAGCAGCTTGTACGGAAAGGGGGCGATCGCTGAAGCTTTCTTT.

The table lists this clonotype with many counts. J is TRBJ2-3 and V is TRBV14; D might be TRBD1 (6 bases). CDR3 length: 16 amino acids. Deletions cut 6 bases from V and 0 bases from J, with 16 bases between. The germline gives CDR1 SGHDN, CDR2 FVKESK. CDR3 sequence (DNA): TGTGCCAGCAGTCAGGGGATTGCTGTAAGCACAGATACGCAGTATTTT. This encodes CASSQGIAVSTDTQYF.

Ten or more counts support this clonotype. The CDR3 protein is CASSQFAEQETQYF. CDR3 DNA sequence: TGTGCCAGCAGCCAATTCGCTGAACAAGAGACCCAGTACTTC. This sequence joins TRBV3-1 and TRBJ2-5; D remains unclear. CDR1 and CDR2 (germline): LGHDT, YNNKEL (reference sequence). There are 14 residues in the CDR3. Trimming pared 2 bases from V and 2 bases from J, leaving 9 bases between.